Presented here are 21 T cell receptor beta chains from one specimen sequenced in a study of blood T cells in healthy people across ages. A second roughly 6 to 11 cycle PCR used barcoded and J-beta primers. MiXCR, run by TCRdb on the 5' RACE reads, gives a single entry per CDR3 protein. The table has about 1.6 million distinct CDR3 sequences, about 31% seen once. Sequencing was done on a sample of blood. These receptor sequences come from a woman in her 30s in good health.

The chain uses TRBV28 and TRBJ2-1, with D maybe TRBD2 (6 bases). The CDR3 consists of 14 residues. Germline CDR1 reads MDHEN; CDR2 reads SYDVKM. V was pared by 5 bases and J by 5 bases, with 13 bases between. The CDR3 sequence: CASSPAGCNNEQFF. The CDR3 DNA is TGTGCCAGCAGTCCAGCGGGCTGTAACAATGAGCAGTTCTTC.

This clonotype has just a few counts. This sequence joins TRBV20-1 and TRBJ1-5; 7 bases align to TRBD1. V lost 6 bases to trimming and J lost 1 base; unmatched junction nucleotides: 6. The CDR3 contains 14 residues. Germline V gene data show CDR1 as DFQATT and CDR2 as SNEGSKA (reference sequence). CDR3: CSAMTGTSNQPQHF. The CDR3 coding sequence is TGCAGTGCCATGACAGGGACGAGCAATCAGCCCCAGCATTTT.

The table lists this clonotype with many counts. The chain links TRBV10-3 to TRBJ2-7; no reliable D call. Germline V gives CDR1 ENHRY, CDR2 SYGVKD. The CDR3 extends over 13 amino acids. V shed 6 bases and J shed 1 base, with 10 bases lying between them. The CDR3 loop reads CAISTEGSYEQYF. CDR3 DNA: TGTGCCATCAGCACAGAAGGGTCCTACGAGCAGTACTTC.

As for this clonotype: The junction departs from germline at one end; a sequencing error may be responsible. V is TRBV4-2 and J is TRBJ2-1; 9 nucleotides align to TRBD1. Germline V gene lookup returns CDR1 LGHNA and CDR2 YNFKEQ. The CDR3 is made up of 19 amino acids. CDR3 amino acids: CTSSQVLSLLTGGYNEQFF. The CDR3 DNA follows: TGTACCAGCAGCCAAGTTCTAAGTCTGTTGACAGGGGGGTACAATGAGCAGTTCTTC.

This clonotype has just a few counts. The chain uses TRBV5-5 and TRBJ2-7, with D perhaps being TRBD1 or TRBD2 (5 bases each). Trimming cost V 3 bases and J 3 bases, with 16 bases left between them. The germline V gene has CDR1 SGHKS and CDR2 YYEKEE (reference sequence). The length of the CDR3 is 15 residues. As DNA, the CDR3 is TGTGCCAGCAGCTGGGGACCGGGCGATCTCTACGAGCAGTACTTC. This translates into CASSWGPGDLYEQYF.

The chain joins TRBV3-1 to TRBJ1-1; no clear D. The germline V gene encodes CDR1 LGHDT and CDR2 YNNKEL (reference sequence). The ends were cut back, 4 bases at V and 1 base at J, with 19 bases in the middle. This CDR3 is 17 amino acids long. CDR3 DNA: TGTGCCAGCAGCCGGACCCCAGACGGAGGGAAGAACACTGAAGCTTTCTTT. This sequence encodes CASSRTPDGGKNTEAFF.

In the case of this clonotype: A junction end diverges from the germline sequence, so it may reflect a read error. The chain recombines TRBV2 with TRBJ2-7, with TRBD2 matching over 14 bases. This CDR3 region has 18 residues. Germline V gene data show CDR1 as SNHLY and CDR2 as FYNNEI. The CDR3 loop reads CASREGGLAGAYSYEQYF. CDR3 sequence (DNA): TGTGCCAGCAGGGAAGGGGGACTAGCGGGAGCCTACTCCTACGAGCAGTACTTC.

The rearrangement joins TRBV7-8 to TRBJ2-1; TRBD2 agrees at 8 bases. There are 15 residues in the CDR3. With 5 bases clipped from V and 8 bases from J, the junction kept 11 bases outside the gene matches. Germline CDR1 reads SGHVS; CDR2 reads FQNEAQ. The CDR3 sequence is CASSGGGSPPDEQFF. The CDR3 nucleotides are TGTGCCAGCAGCGGCGGGGGGTCGCCCCCCGATGAGCAGTTCTTC.

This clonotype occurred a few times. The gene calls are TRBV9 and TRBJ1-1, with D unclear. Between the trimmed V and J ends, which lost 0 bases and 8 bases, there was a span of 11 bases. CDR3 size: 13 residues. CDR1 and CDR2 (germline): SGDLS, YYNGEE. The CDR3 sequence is CASSVGVAEEAFF. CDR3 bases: TGTGCCAGCAGCGTAGGGGTGGCAGAGGAAGCTTTCTTT.

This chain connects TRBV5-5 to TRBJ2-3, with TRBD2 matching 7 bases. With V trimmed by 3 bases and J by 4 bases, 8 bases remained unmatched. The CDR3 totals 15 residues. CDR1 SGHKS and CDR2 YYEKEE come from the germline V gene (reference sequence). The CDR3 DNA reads TGTGCCAGCAGCTACCCTCGCGGGAGTTCAGATACGCAGTATTTT. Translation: CASSYPRGSSDTQYF.

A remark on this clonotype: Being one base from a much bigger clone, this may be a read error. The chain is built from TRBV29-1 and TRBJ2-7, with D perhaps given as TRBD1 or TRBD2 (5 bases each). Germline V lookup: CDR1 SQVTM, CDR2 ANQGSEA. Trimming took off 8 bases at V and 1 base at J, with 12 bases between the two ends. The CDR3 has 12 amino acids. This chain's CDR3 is CSTGEGSYEQYF. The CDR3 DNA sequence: TGCAGCACCGGAGAGGGGTCCTACGAGCAGTACTTC.

As DNA, the CDR3 is TGTGCCAGCAGCTTAGCGCGGGGGAGGGGCCAACGTAGGAATGAGCAGTTCTTC. This sequence encodes CASSLARGRGQRRNEQFF. The chain has TRBV7-6 and TRBJ2-1, with 7 bases that match TRBD2. V trimming: 0 bases; J trimming: 7 bases; junction bases outside the gene matches: 15. Germline-derived CDR1 and CDR2 are SGHVS and FNYEAQ. The CDR3 is 18 residues long.

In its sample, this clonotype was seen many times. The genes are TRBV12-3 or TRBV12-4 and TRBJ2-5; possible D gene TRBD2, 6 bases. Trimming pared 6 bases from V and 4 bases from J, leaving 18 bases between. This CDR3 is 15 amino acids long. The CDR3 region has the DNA TGTGCCAGCAGCCCCTTAGGACTAATTACAGAGACCCAGTACTTC. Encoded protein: CASSPLGLITETQYF.

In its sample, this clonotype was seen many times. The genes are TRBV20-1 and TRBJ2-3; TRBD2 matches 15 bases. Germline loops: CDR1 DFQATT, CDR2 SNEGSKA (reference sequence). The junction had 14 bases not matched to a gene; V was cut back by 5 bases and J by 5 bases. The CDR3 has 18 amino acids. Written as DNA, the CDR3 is TGCAGTGCTCGGATCCGGACTAGCGGGGGGGCTTTTGAAGATACGCAGTATTTT. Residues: CSARIRTSGGAFEDTQYF.

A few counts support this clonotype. CDR3 DNA: TGTGCCAGCAGTGAATTGGGCAGGATGGATTCACCCCTCCACTTT. Its protein product is CASSELGRMDSPLHF. The chain couples TRBV2 to TRBJ1-6; D not certain. Trimming cost V 2 bases and J 8 bases, with 13 bases left between them. Germline V gives CDR1 SNHLY, CDR2 FYNNEI. This CDR3 comprises 15 residues.

The CDR3 region is CASSLADNRSPLHF. The CDR3 DNA follows: TGTGCCAGCAGCTTAGCCGACAACCGCTCACCCCTCCACTTT. V gene TRBV7-9 combines with J gene TRBJ1-6, with unresolved D. Trimming removed 0 bases at V and 10 bases at J, with 10 bases between. Germline CDR1 and CDR2: SEHNR and FQNEAQ (reference sequence). CDR3 length: 14 amino acids.

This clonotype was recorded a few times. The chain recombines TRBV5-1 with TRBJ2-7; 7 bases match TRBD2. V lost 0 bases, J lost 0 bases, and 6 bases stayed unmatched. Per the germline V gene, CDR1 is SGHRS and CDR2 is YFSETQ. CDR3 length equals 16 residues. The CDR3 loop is CASSLGISGASYEQYF. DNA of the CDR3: TGCGCCAGCAGCTTGGGCATCAGCGGGGCCTCCTACGAGCAGTACTTC.

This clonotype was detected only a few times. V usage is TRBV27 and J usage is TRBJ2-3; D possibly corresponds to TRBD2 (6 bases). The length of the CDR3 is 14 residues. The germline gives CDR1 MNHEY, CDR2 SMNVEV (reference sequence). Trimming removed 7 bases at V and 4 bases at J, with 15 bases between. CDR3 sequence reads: CASKVASVSDTQYF. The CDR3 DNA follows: TGTGCCAGCAAAGTGGCTAGCGTTTCAGATACGCAGTATTTT.

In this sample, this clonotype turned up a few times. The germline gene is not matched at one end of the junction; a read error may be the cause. This CDR3 reads CASSLAARADTQYF. The CDR3 DNA reads as TGTGCCAGCAGTTTAGCCGCTCGGGCAGATACACAGTATTTT. This chain connects TRBV28 to TRBJ2-3; no clear D. Looked up from germline, CDR1 is MDHEN and CDR2 is SYDVKM. This CDR3 has 14 amino acids.

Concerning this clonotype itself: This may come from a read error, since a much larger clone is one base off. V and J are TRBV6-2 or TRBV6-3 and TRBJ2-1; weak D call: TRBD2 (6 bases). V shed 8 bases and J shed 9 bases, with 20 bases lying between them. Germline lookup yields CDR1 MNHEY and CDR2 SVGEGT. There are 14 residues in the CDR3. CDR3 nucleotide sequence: TGTGCCAGCCGGGGGACTTCAAATCAAAGTGAGCAGTTCTTC. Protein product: CASRGTSNQSEQFF.

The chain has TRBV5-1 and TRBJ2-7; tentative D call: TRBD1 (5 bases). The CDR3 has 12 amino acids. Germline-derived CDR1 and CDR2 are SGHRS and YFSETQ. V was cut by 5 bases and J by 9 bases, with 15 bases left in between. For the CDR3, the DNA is TGCGCCAGCAGAGGAGTCAGGGTCGGGCAGTACTTC. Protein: CASRGVRVGQYF. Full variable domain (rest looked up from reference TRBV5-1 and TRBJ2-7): KAGVTQTPRYLIKTRGQQVTLSCSPISGHRSVSWYQQTPGQGLQFLFEYFSETQRNKGNFPGRFSGRQFSNSRSEMNVSTLELGDSALYLCASRGVRVGQYFGPGTRLTVT.